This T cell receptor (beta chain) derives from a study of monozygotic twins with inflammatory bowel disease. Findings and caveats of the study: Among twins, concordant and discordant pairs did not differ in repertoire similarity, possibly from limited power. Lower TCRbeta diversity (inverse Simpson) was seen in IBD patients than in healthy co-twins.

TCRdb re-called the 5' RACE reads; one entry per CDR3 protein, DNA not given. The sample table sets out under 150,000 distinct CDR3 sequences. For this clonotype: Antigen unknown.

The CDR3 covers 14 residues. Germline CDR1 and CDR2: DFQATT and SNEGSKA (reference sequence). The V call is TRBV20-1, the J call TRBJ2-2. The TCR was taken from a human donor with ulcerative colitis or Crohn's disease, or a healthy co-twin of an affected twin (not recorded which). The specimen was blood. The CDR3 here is CSATAQANTGELFF.